This TCR beta chain was identified during a study of cytomegalovirus exposure and HLA in healthy donors. Looking at the study overall: An early release of data contained some 80 million unique TCRs, which came from HLA-typed donors. The study's findings and limits: The study found most TCR sequences rare, yet found some public TCRs in many donors. In vitro checks showed that a few CMV-associated chains really do target CMV antigens. Associated with cytomegalovirus, according to the listing, were approximately 160 TCR beta chains.

This PCR relied on a set of 60 Vbeta primers and 13 Jbeta primers. Sequenced by immunoSEQ multiplex PCR; TCRdb stores in-frame clones only, minus some. The table lists just over 150,000 clones, with roughly 2% in the top ten. Regarding this clone: Its antigen is unknown.

The CDR3 has 14 residues. Germline V CDR1 and CDR2: MNHEY, SMNVEV (reference sequence). Trimming shortened V by 8 bases and J by 4 bases, and 17 bases separated the two germline ends. Specimen: PBMCs. The chain links TRBV27 to TRBJ1-2, with a weak D call TRBD1 (5 bases). The receptor was isolated from a man aged 25 to 40 in good health and CMV-seronegative. The CDR3 nucleotides read TGTGCCAGCGCTATACAGGTGTCTGCCTATGGCTACACCTTC. Its protein product is CASAIQVSAYGYTF.